These 13 T cell receptor beta chains originate from one sample sequenced in a study of T cell changes during pregnancy in multiple sclerosis. Profiled with immunoSEQ multiplex PCR; TCRdb holds only in-frame clones, not every one. This sample carries about 40,000 clones, approximately 94% of them seen once, and the ten largest clones take about 0.34%. Sequencing was performed on CD4+ T cells from peripheral blood mononuclear cells, taken after pregnancy. Source of these receptors: a female donor with multiple sclerosis, enrolled in a pregnancy study.

V is TRBV29-1 and J is TRBJ2-3; D possibly corresponds to TRBD1 (5 bases). This CDR3 spans 13 amino acids. V lost 6 bases and J 0 bases, leaving 10 bases between the germline ends. Germline lookup yields CDR1 SQVTM and CDR2 ANQGSEA. CDR3 sequence: CSVRQGSTDTQYF. The CDR3 bases are TGCAGCGTGAGGCAGGGAAGCACAGATACGCAGTATTTT.

The CDR3, as DNA: TGTGCCAGGAGACAGGCAAGCTCCTATAATTCACCCCTCCACTTT. Its translation is CARRQASSYNSPLHF. The chain carries TRBV14 and TRBJ1-6; TRBD1 might be the D (6 bases). Trimming pared 9 bases from V and 0 bases from J, leaving 12 bases between. The germline V gene encodes CDR1 SGHDN and CDR2 FVKESK. The length of the CDR3 is 15 residues. Combining the CDR3 with reference TRBV14 and TRBJ1-6 gives the whole variable domain EAGVTQFPSHSVIEKGQTVTLRCDPISGHDNLYWYRRVMGKEIKFLLHFVKESKQDESGMPNNRFLAERTGGTYSTLKVQPAELEDSGVYFCARRQASSYNSPLHFGNGTRLTVT.

The chain has TRBV5-5 and TRBJ1-6; D is uncertain. This CDR3 is 14 amino acids long. Between the trimmed V and J ends, which lost 4 bases and 6 bases, there was a span of 11 bases. Germline-derived CDR1 and CDR2 are SGHKS and YYEKEE (reference sequence). CDR3 sequence (DNA): TGTGCCAGCAGCCGACTGGGTGTTAATTCACCCCTCCACTTT. Translated: CASSRLGVNSPLHF.

The chain has TRBV7-2 and TRBJ1-3, with D possibly TRBD1 on 6 matching bases. Trimming removed 2 bases from V and 6 bases from J, with 11 bases in between. Per germline, CDR1 SGHTA and CDR2 FQGNSA. The CDR3 covers 14 residues. The CDR3, as DNA: TGTGCCAGCAGCTTAAACAGGGACCCAAACACCATATATTTT. This gives the protein CASSLNRDPNTIYF.

The rearrangement links TRBV19 to TRBJ1-5; maybe TRBD1 (5 bases). The germline V and J ends were trimmed by 6 bases and 5 bases, with 20 bases remaining between them. The germline V gene encodes CDR1 LNHDA and CDR2 SQIVND (reference sequence). The CDR3 sequence is 16 residues long. For the CDR3, the DNA is TGTGCCAGTAGCTCAGTCCCCGGGACTTTCGATCAGCCCCAGCATTTT. Encoded protein: CASSSVPGTFDQPQHF.

The chain has TRBV9 and TRBJ2-5; D may be TRBD2 (5 bases). Trimming stripped 4 bases from V and 4 bases from J, with 11 bases between. Germline V gene data show CDR1 as SGDLS and CDR2 as YYNGEE. The length of the CDR3 is 13 residues. For the CDR3, the DNA is TGTGCCAGCAGCCTAGGGAGTAGAGAGACCCAGTACTTC. Amino acids: CASSLGSRETQYF.

The chain combines TRBV7-6 with TRBJ2-2; TRBD2 matches at 8 bases. Unmatched junction bases numbered 5, after V lost 5 bases and J lost 9 bases. The length of the CDR3 is 13 residues. Germline CDR1 is SGHVS and CDR2 is FNYEAQ. CDR3 sequence (DNA): TGTGCCAGCAGCAAACGGGGGGGCCGGGAGCTGTTTTTT. It translates to CASSKRGGRELFF. Together with reference TRBV7-6 and TRBJ2-2, the CDR3 gives the full variable domain: GAGVSQSPRYKVTKRGQDVALRCDPISGHVSLYWYRQALGQGPEFLTYFNYEAQQDKSGLPNDRFSAERPEGSISTLTIQRTEQRDSAMYRCASSKRGGRELFFGEGSRLTVL.

This clone was seen once. The V and J genes are TRBV9 and TRBJ2-2, with 9 positions matching TRBD2. V dropped 0 bases and J dropped 7; count of bases not matched to a gene: 7. Looked up from germline, CDR1 is SGDLS and CDR2 is YYNGEE. This CDR3 contains 16 residues. As DNA, the CDR3 is TGTGCCAGCAGCGTAGAGGGTAGCGGGGGCGTCGGGGAGCTGTTTTTT. Translating gives CASSVEGSGGVGELFF. Supplemented by reference TRBV9 and TRBJ2-2, the full variable domain reads DSGVTQTPKHLITATGQRVTLRCSPRSGDLSVYWYQQSLDQGLQFLIQYYNGEERAKGNILERFSAQQFPDLHSELNLSSLELGDSALYFCASSVEGSGGVGELFFGEGSRLTVL.

The chain uses TRBV7-2 and TRBJ2-1, with 11 bases that match TRBD2. With V trimmed by 3 bases and J by 4 bases, 2 bases remained unmatched. The CDR3 is made up of 15 amino acids. Germline CDR1 and CDR2: SGHTA and FQGNSA. This chain's CDR3 is CASSFSGGAYNEQFF. CDR3 in DNA: TGTGCCAGCAGCTTTAGCGGGGGGGCTTACAATGAGCAGTTCTTC.

The chain is built from TRBV21-1 and TRBJ1-1; the D call in the table, TRBD1, was not verified against the DNA. TRBV21-1 is designated a pseudogene. The length of the CDR3 is 14 residues. The CDR3 here is CASSNKNRVVGAFF. DNA of the CDR3: TGTGCCAGCAGCAATAAGAACAGGGTGGTGGGCGCTTTCTTT.

The chain employs TRBV7-2 and TRBJ1-2; D is perhaps TRBD1 (5 bases). Germline CDR1 and CDR2: SGHTA and FQGNSA. The CDR3 sequence is 15 residues long. V was trimmed by 1 base and J by 6 bases, leaving 15 bases between them. CDR3 nucleotides: TGTGCCAGCAGCTTAGTAGGCAGGGATGGTAATGGCTACACCTTC. Protein sequence: CASSLVGRDGNGYTF.

The rearrangement joins TRBV29-1 to TRBJ2-2, with 10 nucleotides matching TRBD1. The CDR3 runs 17 residues. Germline V gives CDR1 SQVTM, CDR2 ANQGSEA. After removal of 3 bases from V and 1 base from J, the junction contained 8 bases not matched to a gene. The CDR3 region has the DNA TGCAGCGTTGATACGGGACAGGGGAATTGGAACACCGGGGAGCTGTTTTTT. The encoded protein is CSVDTGQGNWNTGELFF.

The gene calls are TRBV5-1 and TRBJ1-1, with D tentatively TRBD1 (6 bases). This CDR3 contains 14 residues. V lost 4 bases and J lost 2, with 12 bases in between. Looked up from germline, CDR1 is SGHRS and CDR2 is YFSETQ. In DNA form, the CDR3 reads TGCGCCAGCAGCATATCAGGGGACAACACTGAAGCTTTCTTT. It encodes CASSISGDNTEAFF.